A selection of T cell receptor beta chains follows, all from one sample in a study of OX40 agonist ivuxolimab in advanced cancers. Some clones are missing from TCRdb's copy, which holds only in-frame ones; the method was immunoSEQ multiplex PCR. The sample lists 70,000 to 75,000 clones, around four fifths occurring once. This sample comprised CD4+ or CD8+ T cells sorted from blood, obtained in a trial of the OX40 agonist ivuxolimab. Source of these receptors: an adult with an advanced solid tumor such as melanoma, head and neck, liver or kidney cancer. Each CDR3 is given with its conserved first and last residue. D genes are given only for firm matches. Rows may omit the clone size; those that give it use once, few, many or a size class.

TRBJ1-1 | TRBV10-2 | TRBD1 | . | CASSDGAGGAFF | TGCGCCAGCAGTGATGGGGCAGGGGGAGCTTTCTTT
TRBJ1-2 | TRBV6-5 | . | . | CASSYAEGGYTF | TGTGCCAGCAGTTACGCGGAGGGTGGCTACACCTTC
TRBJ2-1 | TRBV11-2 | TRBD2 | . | CASSLGTRASGEQFF | TGTGCCAGCAGCTTAGGGACTAGGGCATCGGGGGAGCAGTTCTTC
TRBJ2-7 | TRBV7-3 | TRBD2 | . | CASSLSGGEGFYEQYF | TGTGCCAGCAGCTTAAGTGGCGGGGAGGGTTTCTACGAGCAGTACTTC
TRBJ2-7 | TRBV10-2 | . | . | CASSEGGYEQYF | TGCGCCAGCAGTGAGGGGGGTTACGAGCAGTACTTC
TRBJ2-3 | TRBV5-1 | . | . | CASSTGLANTDTQYF | TGCGCCAGCAGCACGGGACTCGCGAACACAGATACGCAGTATTTT
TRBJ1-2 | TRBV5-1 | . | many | CASSLDLVSYGYTF | TGCGCCAGCAGCTTGGATTTAGTCAGCTATGGCTACACCTTC
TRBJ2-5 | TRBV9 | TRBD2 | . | CASSPSGTSGSETQYF | TGTGCCAGCAGCCCGAGCGGGACTAGCGGTTCGGAGACCCAGTACTTC
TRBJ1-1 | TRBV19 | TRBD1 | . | CASSPGQAMGLNTEAFF | TGTGCCAGTAGCCCGGGACAGGCGATGGGATTGAACACTGAAGCTTTCTTT
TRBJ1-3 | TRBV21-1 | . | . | CASSKGRGGDSGNTIYF | TGTGCCAGCAGCAAAGGACGAGGGGGGGACTCTGGAAACACCATATATTTT
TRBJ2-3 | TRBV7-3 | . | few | CASSLKGPDTQYF | TGTGCCAGCAGCTTAAAAGGCCCAGATACGCAGTATTTT
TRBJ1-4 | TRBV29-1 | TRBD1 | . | CSAQGGGEKLFF | TGCAGCGCCCAGGGGGGGGGTGAAAAACTGTTTTTT
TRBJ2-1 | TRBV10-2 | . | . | CASSESVAYNEQFF | TGCGCCAGCAGTGAGTCGGTAGCCTACAATGAGCAGTTCTTC
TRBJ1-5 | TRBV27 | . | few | CASRRFNSNQPQHF | TGTGCCAGCCGACGGTTCAATAGCAATCAGCCCCAGCATTTT
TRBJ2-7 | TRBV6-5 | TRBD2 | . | CTSRTSGSYEQYF | TGTACCAGCAGGACTAGCGGGTCCTACGAGCAGTACTTC
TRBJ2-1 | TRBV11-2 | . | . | CASFTFGEVPHNEQFF | TGTGCCAGCTTCACTTTTGGGGAGGTCCCCCACAATGAGCAGTTCTTC
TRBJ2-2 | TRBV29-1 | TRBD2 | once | CSVEREGNTGELFF | TGCAGCGTTGAGCGGGAGGGAAACACCGGGGAGCTGTTTTTT
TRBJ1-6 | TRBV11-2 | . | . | CASSSGSYNSPLHF | TGTGCCAGCAGCTCAGGTTCTTATAATTCACCCCTCCACTTT
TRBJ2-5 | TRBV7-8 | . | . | CASSPSYGSGTQYF | TGTGCCAGCAGCCCGTCCTACGGTTCGGGGACCCAGTACTTC
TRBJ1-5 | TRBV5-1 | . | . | CASSLAGMGNQPQHF | TGCGCCAGCAGCTTGGCGGGGATGGGTAATCAGCCCCAGCATTTT
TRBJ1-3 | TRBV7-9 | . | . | CASSSRAGSGNTIYF | TGTGCCAGCAGCTCAAGGGCAGGCTCTGGAAACACCATATATTTT
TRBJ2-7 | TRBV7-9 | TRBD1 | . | CASSPGTGGEQYF | TGTGCCAGCAGCCCCGGGACAGGGGGCGAGCAGTACTTC
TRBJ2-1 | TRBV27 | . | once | CASSLSRVHEQFF | TGTGCCAGCAGTTTATCCAGGGTACATGAGCAGTTCTTC
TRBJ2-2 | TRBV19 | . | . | CASSNRGLLAGTGELFF | TGTGCCAGTAGTAATAGGGGACTTCTCGCGGGAACCGGGGAGCTGTTTTTT
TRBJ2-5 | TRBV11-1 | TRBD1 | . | CASSPPGQQETQYF | TGTGCCAGCAGCCCCCCGGGACAGCAAGAGACCCAGTACTTC
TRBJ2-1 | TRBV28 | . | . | CASSAQREQFF | TGTGCCAGCAGTGCACAACGGGAGCAGTTCTTC
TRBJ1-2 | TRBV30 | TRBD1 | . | CAWSAGTGLHYGYTF | TGTGCCTGGAGTGCAGGGACAGGGTTGCACTATGGCTACACCTTC
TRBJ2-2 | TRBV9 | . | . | CASSETRRGTGELFF | TGTGCCAGCAGCGAGACTAGGCGGGGCACCGGGGAGCTGTTTTTT
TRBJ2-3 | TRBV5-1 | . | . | CASSLAVSGITDTQYF | TGCGCCAGCAGCTTAGCGGTCAGCGGAATCACAGATACGCAGTATTTT